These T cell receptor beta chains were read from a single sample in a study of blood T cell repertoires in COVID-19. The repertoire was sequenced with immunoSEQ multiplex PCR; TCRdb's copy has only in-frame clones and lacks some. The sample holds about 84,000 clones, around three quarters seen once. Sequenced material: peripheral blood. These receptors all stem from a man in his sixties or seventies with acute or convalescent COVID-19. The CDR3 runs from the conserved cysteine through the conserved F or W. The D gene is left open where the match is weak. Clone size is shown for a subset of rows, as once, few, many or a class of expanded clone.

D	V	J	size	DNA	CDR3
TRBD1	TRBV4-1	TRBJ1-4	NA	TGCGCCAGCAGCCAAGAACGGGGACAGGGGCTTGAAAAACTGTTTTTT	CASSQERGQGLEKLFF
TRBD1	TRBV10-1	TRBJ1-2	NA	TGCGCCAGCAGTGAGGGCGGCAGGGGGTTTTCCGACTATGGCTACACCTTC	CASSEGGRGFSDYGYTF
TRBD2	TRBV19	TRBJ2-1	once	TGTGCCAGTAGTGGCAGTCTAGCGGGAAGGCATGAGCAGTTCTTC	CASSGSLAGRHEQFF
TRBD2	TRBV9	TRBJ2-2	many	TGTGCCAGCAGCTTCAGCGGGGGGTCGGCCGGGGAGCTGTTTTTT	CASSFSGGSAGELFF
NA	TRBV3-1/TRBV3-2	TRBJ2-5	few	TGTGCCAGCAGTTTTAAAGAGACCCAGTACTTC	CASSFKETQYF
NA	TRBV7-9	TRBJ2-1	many	TGTGCCAGCAGCTTAGTTATGGGCAAGGCGAGTGAGCAGTTCTTC	CASSLVMGKASEQFF
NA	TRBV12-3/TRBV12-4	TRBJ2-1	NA	TGTGCCAGCAGTTACAGGGTTAATGAGCAGTTCTTC	CASSYRVNEQFF
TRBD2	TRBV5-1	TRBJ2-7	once	TGCGCCAGCAGCTTGGGGGCTAGCGGGAGTAAGGTAGGCGAGCAGTACTTC	CASSLGASGSKVGEQYF
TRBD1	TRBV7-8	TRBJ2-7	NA	TGTGCCAGCAGCAAGTCGGACAGGGGGCCATACGAGCAGTACTTC	CASSKSDRGPYEQYF
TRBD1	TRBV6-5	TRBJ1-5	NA	TGTGCCAGCAAGAAACAGGGGGATAGCAATCAGCCCCAGCATTTT	CASKKQGDSNQPQHF
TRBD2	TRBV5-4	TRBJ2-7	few	TGTGCCAGCAGCCCCGGACTAGAGGGAGTTCGGGAGCAGTACTTC	CASSPGLEGVREQYF
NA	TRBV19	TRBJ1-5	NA	TGTGCAAGTTTCGATCGGGGTGGGTTAAATCAGCCCCAGCATTTT	CASFDRGGLNQPQHF
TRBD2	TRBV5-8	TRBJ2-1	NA	TGTGCCAGCAGCTTGGTCCCGGGACTAGCGGGGGGAGATGAGCAGTTCTTC	CASSLVPGLAGGDEQFF
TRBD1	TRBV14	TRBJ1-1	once	TGTGCCAGCAGCCTCCTTCGACAGGGGATGAACACTGAAGCTTTCTTT	CASSLLRQGMNTEAFF
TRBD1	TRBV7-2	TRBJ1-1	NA	TGTGCCAGCAGCTCCGACAGGGGGATAGCGAACACTGAAGCTTTCTTT	CASSSDRGIANTEAFF
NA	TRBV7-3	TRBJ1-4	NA	TGTGCCAGCAGTGGGGGGAGCTTTGAAAAACTGTTTTTT	CASSGGSFEKLFF
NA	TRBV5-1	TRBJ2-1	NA	TGCGCCAGCAGCTTGGCAGGTCCTACCTACAATGAGCAGTTCTTC	CASSLAGPTYNEQFF
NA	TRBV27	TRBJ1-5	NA	TGTGCCAGTACGGCGGGGAATAATCAGCCCCAGCATTTT	CASTAGNNQPQHF
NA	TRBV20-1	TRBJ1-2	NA	TGCAGTGCTAGTGGGAGGGATTATGGCTACACCTTC	CSASGRDYGYTF
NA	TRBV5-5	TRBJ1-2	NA	TGTGCCAGCACCTCTGAGGGGGGGCTGGGCTATGGCTACACCTTC	CASTSEGGLGYGYTF
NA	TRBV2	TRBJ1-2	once	TGTGCCAGCAGTGAGGGGACGGACTATGAGGGCTACACCTTC	CASSEGTDYEGYTF
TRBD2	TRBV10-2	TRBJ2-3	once	TGCGCCAGCAGTGACGGACTAGCGGGGGGCTTCGTCGTAGCAGATACGCAGTATTTT	CASSDGLAGGFVVADTQYF
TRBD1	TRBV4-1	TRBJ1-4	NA	TGCGCCAGCAGCCAAAGGGGGCCGGATTGGGGTACCGATGAAAAACTGTTTTTT	CASSQRGPDWGTDEKLFF
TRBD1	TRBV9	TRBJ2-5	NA	TGTGCCAGCAGCGTAGGGACAGGGGTGGAGACCCAGTACTTC	CASSVGTGVETQYF
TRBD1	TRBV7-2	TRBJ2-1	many	TGTGCCAGCAGCTTAGGACAGGGCTTGACCAATGAGCAGTTCTTC	CASSLGQGLTNEQFF
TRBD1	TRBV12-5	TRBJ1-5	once	TGTGCTAGTGCCATGGGACAGTTAAATCAGCCCCAGCATTTT	CASAMGQLNQPQHF
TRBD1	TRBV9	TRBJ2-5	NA	TGTGCCAGCAGCGCCCGGGACAGGGGTTCAGAGACCCAGTACTTC	CASSARDRGSETQYF
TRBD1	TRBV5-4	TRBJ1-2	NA	TGTGCCAGCAGCTTGGCCCTCGGGACAGGGGCTTATGGCTACACCTTC	CASSLALGTGAYGYTF
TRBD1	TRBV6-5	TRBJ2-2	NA	TGTGCCAGCAGGCTACAGGGGACGGTCGCCGGGGAGCTGTTTTTT	CASRLQGTVAGELFF
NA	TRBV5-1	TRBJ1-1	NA	TGCGCCAGCAGCTTGTCAGGGTCGGGCACTGAAGCTTTCTTT	CASSLSGSGTEAFF
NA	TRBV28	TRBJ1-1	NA	TGTGCCAGCAGTTTTGGAGGGGCTTCGAACACTGAAGCTTTCTTT	CASSFGGASNTEAFF
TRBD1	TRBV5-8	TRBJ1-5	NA	TGTGCCAGCAGCTTAGTTGAGAAGGGGGCGAGAAATGACACAGATCAGCCCCAGCATTTT	CASSLVEKGARNDTDQPQHF
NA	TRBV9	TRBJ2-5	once	TGTGCCAGCAGCTCAAGCCCAAGAAAGCAAGAGACCCAGTACTTC	CASSSSPRKQETQYF
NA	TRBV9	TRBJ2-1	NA	TGTGCCAGCAGCGTAGAGTGGACTAACAATGAGCAGTTCTTC	CASSVEWTNNEQFF
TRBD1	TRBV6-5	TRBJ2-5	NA	TGTGCCAGCAGTCGACAGGGACAAGAGACCCAGTACTTC	CASSRQGQETQYF
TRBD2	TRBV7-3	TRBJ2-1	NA	TGTGCCAGCAGCTTAACCCGGCGGGAGGATTCCTACAATGAGCAGTTCTTC	CASSLTRREDSYNEQFF
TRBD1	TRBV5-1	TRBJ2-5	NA	TGCGCCAGCAGCGGGACAGGGGTCCAAGAGACCCAGTACTTC	CASSGTGVQETQYF
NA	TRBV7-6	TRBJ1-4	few	TGTGCCAGCAGCTTAGGGCTCGCGGAGGATACTACAACTAATGAAAAACTGTTTTTT	CASSLGLAEDTTTNEKLFF
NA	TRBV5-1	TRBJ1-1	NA	TGCGCCAGCAGCTTGGGCGTGGTGAACACTGAAGCTTTCTTT	CASSLGVVNTEAFF
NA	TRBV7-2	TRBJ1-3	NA	TGTGCCAGCAGCTTAGTAGCGGGGGGAACGGGAAACACCATATATTTT	CASSLVAGGTGNTIYF
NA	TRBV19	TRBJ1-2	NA	TGTGCCAGTAGTCCACAGGACCTGGGCTACACCTTC	CASSPQDLGYTF
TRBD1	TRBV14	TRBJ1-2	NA	TGTGCCAGCAGCCAAGATCTAGCAGGGGGCGCGAACTATGGCTACACCTTC	CASSQDLAGGANYGYTF
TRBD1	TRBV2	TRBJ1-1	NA	TGTGCCAGCAGTCGAACGGCAGGGGGCACTGAAGCTTTCTTT	CASSRTAGGTEAFF
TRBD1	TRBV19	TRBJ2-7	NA	TGTGCCAGTAGTCACCTGGGACAGAAATTCTACGAGCAGTACTTC	CASSHLGQKFYEQYF
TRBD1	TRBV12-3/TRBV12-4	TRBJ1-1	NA	TGTGCCAGCAGTAGGACAGGGAACACTGAAGCTTTCTTT	CASSRTGNTEAFF
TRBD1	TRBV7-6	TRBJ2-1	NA	TGTGCCAGCAGCTTAGGGGATAAGGGGGCGGATGAGCAGTTCTTC	CASSLGDKGADEQFF
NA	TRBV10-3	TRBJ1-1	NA	TGTGCCATCAGGGCGGCGAACACTGAAGCTTTCTTT	CAIRAANTEAFF
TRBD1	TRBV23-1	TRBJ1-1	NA	TGCGCCAGCAGTCATAGGACAGGGCGCAGGAACACTGAAGCTTTCTTT	CASSHRTGRRNTEAFF
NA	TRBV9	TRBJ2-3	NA	TGTGCCAGCACCAGCCCGGGGGGCGTTCTACTCACAGATACGCAGTATTTT	CASTSPGGVLLTDTQYF
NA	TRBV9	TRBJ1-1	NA	TGTGCCAGCAGCGTCCAGGGAATGGGCACTGAAGCTTTCTTT	CASSVQGMGTEAFF
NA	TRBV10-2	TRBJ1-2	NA	TGCGCCAGCAGTGTCCAGGACTCCCGCGGCTACACCTTC	CASSVQDSRGYTF
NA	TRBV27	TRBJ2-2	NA	TGTGCCAGCAGGCGGAACACCGGGGAGCTGTTTTTT	CASRRNTGELFF
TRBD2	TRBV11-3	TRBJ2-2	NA	TGTGCCAGCAGCTCCGTCCGGGGTAGCGGGGCCACCGGGGAGCTGTTTTTT	CASSSVRGSGATGELFF
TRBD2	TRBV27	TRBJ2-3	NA	TGTGCCAGCAGTACGAGACTAGCGGGGGCCCTAGATACGCAGTATTTT	CASSTRLAGALDTQYF
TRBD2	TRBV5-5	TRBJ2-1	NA	TGTGCCAGCAGCGTACTAGCGGGACCCGGTTCCTACAATGAGCAGTTCTTC	CASSVLAGPGSYNEQFF
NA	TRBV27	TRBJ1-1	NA	TGTGCCAGCAGTTCGTCCACAGGGTTTGAAGCTTTCTTT	CASSSSTGFEAFF
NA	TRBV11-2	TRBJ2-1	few	TGTGCCAGCAGCTCCCTCGACAGATACAATGAGCAGTTCTTC	CASSSLDRYNEQFF
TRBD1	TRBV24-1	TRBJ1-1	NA	TGTGCCACCAGTGATGGCCAGGGGGCGAACACTGAAGCTTTCTTT	CATSDGQGANTEAFF
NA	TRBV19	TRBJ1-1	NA	TGTGCCAGTAGTATTAATAGGGGCACTGAAGCTTTCTTT	CASSINRGTEAFF
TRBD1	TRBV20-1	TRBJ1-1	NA	TGCAGTGCTAGTGTACAGGGGGGGAGCACTGAAGCTTTCTTT	CSASVQGGSTEAFF